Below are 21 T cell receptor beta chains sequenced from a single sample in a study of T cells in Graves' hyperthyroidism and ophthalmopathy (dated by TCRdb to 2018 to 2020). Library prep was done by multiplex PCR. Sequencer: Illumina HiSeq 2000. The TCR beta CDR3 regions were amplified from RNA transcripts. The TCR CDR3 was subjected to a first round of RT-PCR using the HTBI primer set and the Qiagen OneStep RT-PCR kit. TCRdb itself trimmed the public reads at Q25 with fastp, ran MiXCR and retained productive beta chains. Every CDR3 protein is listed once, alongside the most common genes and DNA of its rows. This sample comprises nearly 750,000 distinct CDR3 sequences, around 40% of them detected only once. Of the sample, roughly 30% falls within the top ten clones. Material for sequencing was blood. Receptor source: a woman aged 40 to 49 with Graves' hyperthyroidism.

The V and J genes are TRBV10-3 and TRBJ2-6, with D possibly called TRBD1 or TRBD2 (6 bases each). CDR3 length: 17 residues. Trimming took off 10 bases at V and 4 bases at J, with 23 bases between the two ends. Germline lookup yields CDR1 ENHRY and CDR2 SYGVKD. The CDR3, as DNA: TGTGCCAGCCCCGGGGGCCGAGCCTATTTGGGGGCCAACGTCCTGACTTTC. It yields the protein CASPGGRAYLGANVLTF.

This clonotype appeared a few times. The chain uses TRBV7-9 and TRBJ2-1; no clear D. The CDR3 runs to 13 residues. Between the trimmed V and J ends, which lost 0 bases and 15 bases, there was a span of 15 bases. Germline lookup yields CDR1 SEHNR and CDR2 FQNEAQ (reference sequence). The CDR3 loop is CASSLADGNHRFF. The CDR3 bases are TGTGCCAGCAGCTTAGCTGACGGTAATCATCGGTTCTTC.

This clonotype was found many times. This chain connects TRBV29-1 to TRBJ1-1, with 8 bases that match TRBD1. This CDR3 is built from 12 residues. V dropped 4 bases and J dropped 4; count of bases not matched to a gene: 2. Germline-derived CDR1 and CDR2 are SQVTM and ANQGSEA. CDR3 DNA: TGCAGCGTTGGACAGGGGACCACTGAAGCTTTCTTT. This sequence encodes CSVGQGTTEAFF.

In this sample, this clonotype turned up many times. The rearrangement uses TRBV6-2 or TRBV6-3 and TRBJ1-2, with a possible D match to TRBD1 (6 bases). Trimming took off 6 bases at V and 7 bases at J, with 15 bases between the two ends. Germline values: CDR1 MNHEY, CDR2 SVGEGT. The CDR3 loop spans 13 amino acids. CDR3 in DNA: TGTGCCAGCAGCGCCCGGGACATGTTTGGCTACACCTTC. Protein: CASSARDMFGYTF.

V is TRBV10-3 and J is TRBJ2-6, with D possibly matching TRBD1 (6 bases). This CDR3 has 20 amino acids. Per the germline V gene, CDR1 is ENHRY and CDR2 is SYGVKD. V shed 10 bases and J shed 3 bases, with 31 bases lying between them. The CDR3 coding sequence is TGTGCCAGCAGCAGTATAACGTGGACAGTCGATGAATTTGGGGCCAACGTCCTGACTTTC. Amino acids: CASSSITWTVDEFGANVLTF.

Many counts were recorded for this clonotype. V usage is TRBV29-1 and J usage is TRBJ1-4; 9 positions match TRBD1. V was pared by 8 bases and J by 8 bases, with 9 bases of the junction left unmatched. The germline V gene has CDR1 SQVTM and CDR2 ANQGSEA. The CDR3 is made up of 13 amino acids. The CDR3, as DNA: TGCAGCCCCGTGGGGACAGGGACCGAAAAACTGTTTTTT. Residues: CSPVGTGTEKLFF.

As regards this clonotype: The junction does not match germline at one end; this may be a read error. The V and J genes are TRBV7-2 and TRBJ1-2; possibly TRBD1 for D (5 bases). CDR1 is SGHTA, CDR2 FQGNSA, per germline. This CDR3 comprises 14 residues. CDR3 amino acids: CASSQEERGVGYTF. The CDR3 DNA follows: TGCGCCAGCAGCCAAGAAGAGAGGGGCGTGGGCTACACCTTC.

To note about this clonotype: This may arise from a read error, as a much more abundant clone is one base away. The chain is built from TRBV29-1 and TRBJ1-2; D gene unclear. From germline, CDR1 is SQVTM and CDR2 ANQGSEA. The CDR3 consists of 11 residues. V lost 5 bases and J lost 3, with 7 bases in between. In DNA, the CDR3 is TGCAGCGTTATTATTGACTATGGCTACACCTTC. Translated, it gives CSVIIDYGYTF.

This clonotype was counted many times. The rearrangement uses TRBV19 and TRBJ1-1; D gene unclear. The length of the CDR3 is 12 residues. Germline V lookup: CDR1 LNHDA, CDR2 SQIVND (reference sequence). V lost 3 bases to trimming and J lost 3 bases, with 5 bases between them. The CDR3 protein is CASSIYHTEAFF. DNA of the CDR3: TGTGCCAGTAGTATCTATCACACTGAAGCTTTCTTT.

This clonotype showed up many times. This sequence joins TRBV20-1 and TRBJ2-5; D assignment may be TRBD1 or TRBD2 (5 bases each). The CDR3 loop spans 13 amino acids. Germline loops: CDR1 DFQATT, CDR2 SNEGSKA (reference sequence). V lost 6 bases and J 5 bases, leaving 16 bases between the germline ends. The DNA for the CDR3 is TGCAGTGCCTCTTGGGGGTTGGGGGAGACCCAGTACTTC. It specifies CSASWGLGETQYF.

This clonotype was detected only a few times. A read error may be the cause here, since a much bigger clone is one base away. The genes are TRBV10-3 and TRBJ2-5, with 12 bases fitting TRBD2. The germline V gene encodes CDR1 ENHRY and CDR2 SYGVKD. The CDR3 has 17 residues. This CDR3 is CAIRGTPLAGGKEAQYF. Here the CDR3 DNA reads TGTGCCATCAGGGGGACACCTCTAGCGGGAGGGAAAGAGGCCCAGTACTTC.

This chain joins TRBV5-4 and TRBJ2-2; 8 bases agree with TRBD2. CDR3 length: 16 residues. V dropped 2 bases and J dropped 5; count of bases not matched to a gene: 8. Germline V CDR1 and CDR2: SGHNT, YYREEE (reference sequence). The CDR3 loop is CASSFITGGPTGELFF. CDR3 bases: TGTGCCAGCAGCTTTATAACGGGGGGGCCGACCGGGGAGCTGTTTTTT.

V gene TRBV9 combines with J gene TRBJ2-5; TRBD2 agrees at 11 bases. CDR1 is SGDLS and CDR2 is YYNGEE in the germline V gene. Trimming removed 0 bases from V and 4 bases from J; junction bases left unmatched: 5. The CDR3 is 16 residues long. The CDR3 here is CASSVAVSGRGETQYF. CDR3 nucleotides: TGTGCCAGCAGCGTAGCGGTTAGCGGGAGGGGAGAGACCCAGTACTTC.

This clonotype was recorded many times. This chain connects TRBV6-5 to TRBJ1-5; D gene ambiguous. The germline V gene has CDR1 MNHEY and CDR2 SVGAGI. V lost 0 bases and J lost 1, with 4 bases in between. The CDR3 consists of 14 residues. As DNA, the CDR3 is TGTGCCAGCAGTTACTCCGCAAGCAATCAGCCCCAGCATTTT. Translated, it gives CASSYSASNQPQHF.

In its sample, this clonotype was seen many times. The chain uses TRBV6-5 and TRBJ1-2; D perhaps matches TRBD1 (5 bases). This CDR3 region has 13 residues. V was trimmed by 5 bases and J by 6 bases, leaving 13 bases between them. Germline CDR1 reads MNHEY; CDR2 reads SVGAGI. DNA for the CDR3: TGTGCCAGCAGTGCCTCGGACATCAATGGCTACACCTTC. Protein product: CASSASDINGYTF.

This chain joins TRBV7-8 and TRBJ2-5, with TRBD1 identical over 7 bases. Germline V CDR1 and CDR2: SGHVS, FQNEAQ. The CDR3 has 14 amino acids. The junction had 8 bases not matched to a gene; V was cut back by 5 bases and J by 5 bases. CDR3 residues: CASSLKGAGETQYF. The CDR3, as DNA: TGTGCCAGCAGCCTGAAGGGGGCAGGGGAGACCCAGTACTTC.

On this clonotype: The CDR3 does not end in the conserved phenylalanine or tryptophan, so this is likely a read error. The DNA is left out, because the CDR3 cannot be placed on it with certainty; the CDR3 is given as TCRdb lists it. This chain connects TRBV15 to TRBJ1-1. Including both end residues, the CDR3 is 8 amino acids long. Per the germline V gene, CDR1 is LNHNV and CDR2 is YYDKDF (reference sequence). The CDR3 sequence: CATSRDIN.

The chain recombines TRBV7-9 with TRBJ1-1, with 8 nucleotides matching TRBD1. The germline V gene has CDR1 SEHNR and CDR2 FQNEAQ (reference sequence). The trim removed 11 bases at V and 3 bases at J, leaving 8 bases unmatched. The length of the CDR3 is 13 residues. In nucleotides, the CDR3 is TGTGCCGGACAGGGAAGGTTGGACACTGAAGCTTTCTTT. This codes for CAGQGRLDTEAFF.

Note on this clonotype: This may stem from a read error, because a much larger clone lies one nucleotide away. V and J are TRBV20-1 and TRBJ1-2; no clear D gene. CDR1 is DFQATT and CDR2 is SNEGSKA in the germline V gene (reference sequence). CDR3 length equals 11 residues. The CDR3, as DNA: TGCACTGCTAGCCCCACGGTTGGCTACACCTTC. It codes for CTASPTVGYTF.

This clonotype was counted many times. The CDR3 sequence is CAIRGGGHEQYF. The CDR3, as DNA: TGTGCCATCAGGGGGGGCGGCCACGAGCAGTACTTC. This sequence joins TRBV10-3 and TRBJ2-7; D tentatively reads TRBD1 or TRBD2 (6 bases each). Germline CDR1 and CDR2: ENHRY and SYGVKD. Deletions cut 6 bases from V and 5 bases from J, with 11 bases between. The CDR3 runs to 12 residues.

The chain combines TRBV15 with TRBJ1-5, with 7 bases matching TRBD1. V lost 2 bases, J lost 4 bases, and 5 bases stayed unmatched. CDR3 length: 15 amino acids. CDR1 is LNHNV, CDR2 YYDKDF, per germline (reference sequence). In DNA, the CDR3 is TGTGCCACCAGCAGAACAGGGGCGACAAATCAGCCCCAGCATTTT. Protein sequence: CATSRTGATNQPQHF.